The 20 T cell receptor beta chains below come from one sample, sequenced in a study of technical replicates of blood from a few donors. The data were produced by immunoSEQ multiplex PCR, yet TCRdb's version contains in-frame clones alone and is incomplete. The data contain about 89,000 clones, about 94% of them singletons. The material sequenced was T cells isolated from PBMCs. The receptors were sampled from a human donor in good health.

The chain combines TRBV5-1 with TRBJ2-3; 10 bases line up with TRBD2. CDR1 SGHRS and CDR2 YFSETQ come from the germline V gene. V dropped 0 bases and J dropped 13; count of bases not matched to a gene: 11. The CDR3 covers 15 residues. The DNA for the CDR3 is TGCGCCAGCAGCTTGGATCGACTAGCGGGCGGGGAAGAGTATTTT. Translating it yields CASSLDRLAGGEEYF.

The CDR3 spells CSVEKAGLAYEQYF. Written as DNA, the CDR3 is TGCAGCGTTGAAAAGGCAGGCCTGGCCTACGAGCAGTACTTC. The chain uses TRBV29-1 and TRBJ2-7, with no clear D. V lost 2 bases and J 2 bases, leaving 13 bases between the germline ends. The CDR3 covers 14 residues. The germline V gene has CDR1 SQVTM and CDR2 ANQGSEA.

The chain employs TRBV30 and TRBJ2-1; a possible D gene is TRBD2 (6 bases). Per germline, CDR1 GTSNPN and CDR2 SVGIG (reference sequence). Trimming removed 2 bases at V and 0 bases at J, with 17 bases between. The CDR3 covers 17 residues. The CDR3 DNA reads TGTGCCTGGAGTCCACCATGGGACTTCGGCTCCTACAATGAGCAGTTCTTC. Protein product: CAWSPPWDFGSYNEQFF.

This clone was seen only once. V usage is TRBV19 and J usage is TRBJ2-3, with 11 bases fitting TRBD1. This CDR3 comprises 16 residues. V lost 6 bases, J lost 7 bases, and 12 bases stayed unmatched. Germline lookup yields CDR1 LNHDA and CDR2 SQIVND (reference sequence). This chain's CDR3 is CASSPPRTGGPHTQYF. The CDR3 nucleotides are TGTGCCAGTAGCCCCCCCCGGACAGGGGGCCCTCATACGCAGTATTTT.

Written as DNA, the CDR3 is TGTGCCAGCAGCTTGGGGCGGGGGGCTACAGATACGCAGTATTTT. Its protein product is CASSLGRGATDTQYF. This sequence joins TRBV5-6 and TRBJ2-3; 8 bases match TRBD2. Looked up from germline, CDR1 is SGHDT and CDR2 is YYEEEE. The length of the CDR3 is 15 residues. With V trimmed by 0 bases and J by 3 bases, 3 bases remained unmatched.

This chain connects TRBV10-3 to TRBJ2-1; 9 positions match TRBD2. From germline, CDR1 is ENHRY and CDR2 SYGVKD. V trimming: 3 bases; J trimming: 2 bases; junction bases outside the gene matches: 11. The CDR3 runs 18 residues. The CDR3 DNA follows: TGTGCCATCAGTGACTCTACTGGACTAGCGAACACCTACAATGAGCAGTTCTTC. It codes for CAISDSTGLANTYNEQFF.

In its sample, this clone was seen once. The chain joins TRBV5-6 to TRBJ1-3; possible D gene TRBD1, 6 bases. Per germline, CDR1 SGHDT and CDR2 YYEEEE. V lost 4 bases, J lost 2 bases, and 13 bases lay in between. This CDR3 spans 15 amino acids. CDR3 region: CASSAPWTAGNTIYF. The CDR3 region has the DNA TGTGCCAGCAGCGCCCCCTGGACAGCTGGAAACACCATATATTTT.

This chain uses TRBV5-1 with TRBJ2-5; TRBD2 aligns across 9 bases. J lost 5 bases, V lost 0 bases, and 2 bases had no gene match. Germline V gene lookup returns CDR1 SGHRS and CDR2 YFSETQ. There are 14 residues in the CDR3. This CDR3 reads CASSLGLAGETQYF. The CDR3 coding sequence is TGCGCCAGCAGCTTGGGTCTAGCGGGGGAGACCCAGTACTTC.

DNA of the CDR3: TGTGCCAGCAGCTTGCGGGTGTTCTCTGGGGCCAACGTCCTGACTTTC. This translates into CASSLRVFSGANVLTF. The V and J genes are TRBV7-6 and TRBJ2-6, with D tentatively TRBD2 (5 bases). V was clipped by 3 bases and J by 0 bases, with 9 bases between them. The CDR3 is made up of 16 amino acids. The germline CDR1 and CDR2 sequences are SGHVS and FNYEAQ.

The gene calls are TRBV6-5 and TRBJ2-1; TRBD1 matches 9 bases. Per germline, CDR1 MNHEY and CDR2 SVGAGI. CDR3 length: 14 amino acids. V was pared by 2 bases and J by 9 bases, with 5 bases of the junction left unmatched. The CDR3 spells CASSYRDRVGEQFF. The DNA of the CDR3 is TGTGCCAGCAGTTACCGGGACAGGGTTGGTGAGCAGTTCTTC.

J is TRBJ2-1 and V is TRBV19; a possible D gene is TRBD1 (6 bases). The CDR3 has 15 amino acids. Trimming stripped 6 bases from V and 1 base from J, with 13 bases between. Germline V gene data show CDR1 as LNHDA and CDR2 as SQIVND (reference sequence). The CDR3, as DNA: TGTGCCAGTAGAACGAAAACAGGGTCCTACAATGAGCAGTTCTTC. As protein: CASRTKTGSYNEQFF.

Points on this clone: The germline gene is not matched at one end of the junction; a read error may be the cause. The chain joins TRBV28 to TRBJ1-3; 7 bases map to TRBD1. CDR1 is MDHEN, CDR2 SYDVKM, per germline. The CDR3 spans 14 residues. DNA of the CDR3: TGTGCCAGCAACCTAGGGGGCTCTCGAAACACCATATATTTT. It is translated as CASNLGGSRNTIYF.

The CDR3 DNA is TGTGCTAGTGGTTTGTTTGACAGGGACTCCTACAATGAGCAGTTCTTC. It yields the protein CASGLFDRDSYNEQFF. V is TRBV12-5 and J is TRBJ2-1, with 7 nucleotides matching TRBD1. CDR1 is LGHNT and CDR2 is FRNRAP in the germline V gene. The junction had 4 bases not matched to a gene; V was cut back by 2 bases and J by 0 bases. The CDR3 length is 16 residues.

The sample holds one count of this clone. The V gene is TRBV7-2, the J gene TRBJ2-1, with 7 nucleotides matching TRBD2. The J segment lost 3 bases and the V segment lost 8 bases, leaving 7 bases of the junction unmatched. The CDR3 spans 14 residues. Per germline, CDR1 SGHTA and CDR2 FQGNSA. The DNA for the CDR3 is TGTGCCAGCGGGACCGGGACTAACTACAATGAGCAGTTCTTC. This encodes CASGTGTNYNEQFF.

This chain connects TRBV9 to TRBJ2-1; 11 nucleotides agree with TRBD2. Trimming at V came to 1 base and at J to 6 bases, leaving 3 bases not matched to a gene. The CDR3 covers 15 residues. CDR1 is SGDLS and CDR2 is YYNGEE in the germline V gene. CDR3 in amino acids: CASSVTSGRSNEQFF. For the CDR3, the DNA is TGTGCCAGCAGCGTAACTAGCGGGAGATCCAATGAGCAGTTCTTC. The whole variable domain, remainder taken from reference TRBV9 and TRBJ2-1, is DSGVTQTPKHLITATGQRVTLRCSPRSGDLSVYWYQQSLDQGLQFLIQYYNGEERAKGNILERFSAQQFPDLHSELNLSSLELGDSALYFCASSVTSGRSNEQFFGPGTRLTVL.

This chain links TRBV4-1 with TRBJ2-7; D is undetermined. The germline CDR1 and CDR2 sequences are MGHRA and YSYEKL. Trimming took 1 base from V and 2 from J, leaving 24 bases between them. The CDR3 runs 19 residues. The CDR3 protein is CASSQVVAVSPHLPYEQYF. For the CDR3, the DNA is TGCGCCAGCAGCCAAGTTGTAGCAGTCTCGCCCCACCTTCCCTACGAGCAGTACTTC.

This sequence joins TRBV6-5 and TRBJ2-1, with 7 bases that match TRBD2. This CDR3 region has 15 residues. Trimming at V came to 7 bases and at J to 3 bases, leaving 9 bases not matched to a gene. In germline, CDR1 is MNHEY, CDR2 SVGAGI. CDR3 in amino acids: CASKLTAGNYNEQFF. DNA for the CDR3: TGTGCCAGCAAGCTTACAGCGGGGAACTACAATGAGCAGTTCTTC.

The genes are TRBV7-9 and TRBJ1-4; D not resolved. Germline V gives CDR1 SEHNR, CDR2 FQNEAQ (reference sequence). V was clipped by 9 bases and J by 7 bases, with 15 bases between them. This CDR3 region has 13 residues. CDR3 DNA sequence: TGTGCCAGTGAAAGTGCGCGGGGTGAAAAACTGTTTTTT. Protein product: CASESARGEKLFF.

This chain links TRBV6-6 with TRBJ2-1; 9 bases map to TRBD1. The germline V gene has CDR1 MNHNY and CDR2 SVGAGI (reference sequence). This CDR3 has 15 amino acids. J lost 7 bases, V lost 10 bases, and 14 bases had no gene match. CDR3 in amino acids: CATLNRDRVGNEQFF. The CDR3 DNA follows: TGTGCCACCCTAAACCGGGACAGGGTGGGGAATGAGCAGTTCTTC.

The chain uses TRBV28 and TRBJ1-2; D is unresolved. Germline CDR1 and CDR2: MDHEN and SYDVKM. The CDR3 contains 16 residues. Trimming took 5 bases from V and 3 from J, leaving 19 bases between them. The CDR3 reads CASSVTTTTGDYGYTF. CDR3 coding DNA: TGTGCCAGCAGTGTCACCACAACGACGGGAGACTATGGCTACACCTTC.